Given below is one T cell receptor beta chain in context. The target antigen is unknown. The entry originates in a study of regulatory and conventional T cells in RAG deficiency. V shed 4 bases and J 6 bases; nucleotides not matched to a gene: 10. Per germline, CDR1 SGDLS and CDR2 YYNGEE. The CDR3 loop spans 14 amino acids. Sequenced by immunoSEQ multiplex PCR; TCRdb stores in-frame clones only, minus some. The sample has fewer than 35,000 clones, approximately 90% seen once. Overall study findings and caveats: Omenn patients showed >90% Treg-Tconv overlap and shorter CDR3 lengths. Sorted Omenn CD25-high CD127-low cells may not be bona fide Tregs.

A further study also used this sample, focusing on regulatory T cells. That investigation notes: The PCR used 52 TRBV and 13 TRBJ primers. Regulatory T cells showed the strongest V-J pair restriction and V/J gene skewing among patient repertoires.

The sequenced sample consisted of CD8+ T cells sorted from blood. The clonotype was recovered from a human donor in good health. The chain employs TRBV9 and TRBJ2-7; 7 nucleotides align to TRBD2. The CDR3 coding sequence is TGTGCCAGCAGCCCCTCGAGCGGGGTGCTCGAGCAGTACTTC. Translation: CASSPSSGVLEQYF.